This entry describes one TCR beta chain. CDR1 and CDR2 (germline): DFQATT, SNEGSKA (reference sequence). Trimming removed 6 bases from V and 4 bases from J; junction bases left unmatched: 3. CDR3 size: 14 residues. MiXCR, run by TCRdb on the RT-PCR reads, gives a single entry per CDR3 protein. The data show approximately 530,000 distinct CDR3 sequences, approximately 13% seen once. This entry is derived from a study of response to subunit inactivated influenza vaccine. The chain carries TRBV20-1 and TRBJ2-5; 15 bases line up with TRBD2. The sequencing used PBMCs from blood, collected 45 days after vaccination. The clonotype originates from a man aged 45-60 years who received an inactivated influenza vaccine. Written as DNA, the CDR3 is TGCAGTGCCCCGGGACTAGCGGGAGGAGAGACCCAGTACTTC. Translation gives CSAPGLAGGETQYF.